This T cell receptor (beta chain) came from a study of spatial heterogeneity in lung cancer. Study-level findings and limits: Counts of expanded alpha and beta TCRs within tumors tracked the tumor nonsynonymous mutation count.

Every individual TCR cDNA molecule carried its own unique molecular identifier, which allowed correction of PCR and sequencing errors. Using its own MiXCR run on the 5' RACE reads, TCRdb lists one record per CDR3 protein. In the table there are 16,000 or so distinct CDR3 sequences, approximately 6.8% of which are singletons. CDR3 length: 13 amino acids. The J segment lost 2 bases and the V segment lost 10 bases, leaving 4 bases of the junction unmatched. CDR1 and CDR2 from the germline V gene are ENHRY and SYGVKD. Documented time point: sample taken at primary tumor resection. The donor population consisted of some 67 patients with untreated, early-stage non-small cell lung cancer. Concerning this clonotype: Its antigen is currently unknown. The library was built for alpha chains, so this beta chain is an off-target read and its size means little.

The chain carries TRBV10-3 and TRBJ2-7, with 11 bases aligning to TRBD1. This TCR derives from a female donor with early-stage non-small cell lung cancer. This specimen consisted of lung tumor tissue, obtained at surgery. The CDR3 DNA is TGTGCCACCGCGGGACAGGGGGCCTACGAGCAGTACTTC. Encoded protein: CATAGQGAYEQYF.